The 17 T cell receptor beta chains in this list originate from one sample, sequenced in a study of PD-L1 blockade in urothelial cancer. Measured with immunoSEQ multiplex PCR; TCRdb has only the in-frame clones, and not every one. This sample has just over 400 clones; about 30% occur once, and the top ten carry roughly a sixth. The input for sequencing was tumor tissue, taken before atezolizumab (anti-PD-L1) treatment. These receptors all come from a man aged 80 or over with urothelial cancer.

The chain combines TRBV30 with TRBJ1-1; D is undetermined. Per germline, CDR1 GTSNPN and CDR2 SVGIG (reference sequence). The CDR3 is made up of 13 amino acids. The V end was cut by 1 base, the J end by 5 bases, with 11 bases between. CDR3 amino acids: CAWSESSLTEAFF. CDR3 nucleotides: TGTGCCTGGAGTGAGTCTTCGCTAACTGAAGCTTTCTTT.

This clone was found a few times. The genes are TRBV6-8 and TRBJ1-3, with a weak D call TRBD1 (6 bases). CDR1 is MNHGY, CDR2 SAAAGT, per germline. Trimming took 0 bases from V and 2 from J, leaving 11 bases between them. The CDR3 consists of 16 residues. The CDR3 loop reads CASSYSLAGAGNTIYF. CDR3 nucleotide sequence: TGTGCCAGCAGTTACTCGTTGGCAGGGGCTGGAAACACCATATATTTT.

In DNA, the CDR3 is TGCAGCGTGGGACAGGGTAGCACCGGGGAGCTGTTTTTT. Encoded protein: CSVGQGSTGELFF. V is TRBV29-1 and J is TRBJ2-2, with 9 nucleotides matching TRBD1. Germline CDR1 reads SQVTM; CDR2 reads ANQGSEA. The CDR3 runs 13 residues. The trim removed 6 bases at V and 4 bases at J, leaving 3 bases unmatched.

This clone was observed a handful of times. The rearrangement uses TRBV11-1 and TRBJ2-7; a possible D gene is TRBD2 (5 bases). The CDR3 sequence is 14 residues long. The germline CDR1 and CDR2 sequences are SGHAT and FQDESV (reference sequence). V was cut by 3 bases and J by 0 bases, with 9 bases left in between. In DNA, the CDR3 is TGTGCCAGCAGCTTGAGGGCCGCCTCCTACGAGCAGTACTTC. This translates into CASSLRAASYEQYF.

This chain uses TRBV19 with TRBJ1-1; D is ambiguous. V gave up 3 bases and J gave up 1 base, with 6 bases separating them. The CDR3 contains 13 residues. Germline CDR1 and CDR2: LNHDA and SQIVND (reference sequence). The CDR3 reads CASSMRGNTEAFF. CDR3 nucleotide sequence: TGTGCCAGTAGTATGCGAGGGAACACTGAAGCTTTCTTT.

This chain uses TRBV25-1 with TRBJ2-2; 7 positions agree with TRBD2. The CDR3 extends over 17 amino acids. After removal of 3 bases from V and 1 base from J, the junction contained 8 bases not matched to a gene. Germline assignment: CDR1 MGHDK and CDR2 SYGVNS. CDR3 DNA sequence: TGTGCCAGCAGTGAGTCGGGAGGCCCCCTGAACACCGGGGAGCTGTTTTTT. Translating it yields CASSESGGPLNTGELFF.

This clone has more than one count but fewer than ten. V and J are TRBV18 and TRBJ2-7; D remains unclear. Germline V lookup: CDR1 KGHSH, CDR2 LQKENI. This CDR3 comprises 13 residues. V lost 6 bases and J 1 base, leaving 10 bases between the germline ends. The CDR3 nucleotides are TGTGCCAGCTCTCGAGATTGGTCCTACGAGCAGTACTTC. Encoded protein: CASSRDWSYEQYF.

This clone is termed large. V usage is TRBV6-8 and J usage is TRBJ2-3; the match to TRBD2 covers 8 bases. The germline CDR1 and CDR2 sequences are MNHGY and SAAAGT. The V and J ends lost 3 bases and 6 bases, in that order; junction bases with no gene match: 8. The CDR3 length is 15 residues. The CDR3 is CASSYTASGLDTQYF. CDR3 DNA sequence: TGTGCCAGCAGTTATACGGCTAGCGGGTTGGATACGCAGTATTTT.

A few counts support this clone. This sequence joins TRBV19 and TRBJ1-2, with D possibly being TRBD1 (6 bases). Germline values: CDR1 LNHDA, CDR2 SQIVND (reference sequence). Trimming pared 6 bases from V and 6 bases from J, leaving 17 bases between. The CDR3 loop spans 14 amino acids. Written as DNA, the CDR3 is TGTGCCAGTAGGAAACAGGGAGGCGTCGATGGCTACACCTTC. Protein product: CASRKQGGVDGYTF.

Here the CDR3 DNA reads TGTGCCAGCAGTCTAGCGGGTCCTGCCTACGAGCAGTACTTC. It specifies CASSLAGPAYEQYF. The chain carries TRBV6-8 and TRBJ2-7, with 8 bases aligning to TRBD2. After removal of 5 bases from V and 2 bases from J, the junction contained 5 bases not matched to a gene. The CDR3 covers 14 residues. Germline CDR1 is MNHGY and CDR2 is SAAAGT.

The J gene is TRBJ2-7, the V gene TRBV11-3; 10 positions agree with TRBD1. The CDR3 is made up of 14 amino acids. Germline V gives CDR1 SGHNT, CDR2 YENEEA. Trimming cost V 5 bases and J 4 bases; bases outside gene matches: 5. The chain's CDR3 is CASSGGTGVYEQYF. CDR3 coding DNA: TGTGCCAGCAGCGGGGGGACAGGGGTTTACGAGCAGTACTTC. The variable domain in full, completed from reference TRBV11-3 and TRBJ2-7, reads EAGVVQSPRYKIIEKKQPVAFWCNPISGHNTLYWYLQNLGQGPELLIRYENEEAVDDSQLPKDRFSAERLKGVDSTLKIQPAELGDSAVYLCASSGGTGVYEQYFGPGTRLTVT.

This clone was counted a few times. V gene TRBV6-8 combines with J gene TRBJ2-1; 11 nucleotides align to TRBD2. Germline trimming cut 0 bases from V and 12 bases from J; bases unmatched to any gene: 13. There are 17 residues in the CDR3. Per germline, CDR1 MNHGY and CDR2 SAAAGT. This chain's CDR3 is CASSYSIGLAGGVRQFF. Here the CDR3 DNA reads TGTGCCAGCAGTTACTCGATCGGGCTAGCGGGAGGCGTTCGGCAGTTCTTC.

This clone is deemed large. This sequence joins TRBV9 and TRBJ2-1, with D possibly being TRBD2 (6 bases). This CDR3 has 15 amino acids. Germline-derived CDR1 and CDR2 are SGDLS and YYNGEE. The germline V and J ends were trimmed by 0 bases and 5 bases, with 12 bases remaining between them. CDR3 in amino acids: CASSVAVAADNEQFF. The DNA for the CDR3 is TGTGCCAGCAGCGTAGCGGTAGCGGCGGACAATGAGCAGTTCTTC.

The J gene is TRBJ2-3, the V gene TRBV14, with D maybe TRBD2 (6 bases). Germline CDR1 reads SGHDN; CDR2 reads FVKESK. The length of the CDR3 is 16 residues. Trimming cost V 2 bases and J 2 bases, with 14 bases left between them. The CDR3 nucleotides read TGTGCCAGCAGCCAAAATAGAGGGGAGGTCACAGATACGCAGTATTTT. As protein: CASSQNRGEVTDTQYF.

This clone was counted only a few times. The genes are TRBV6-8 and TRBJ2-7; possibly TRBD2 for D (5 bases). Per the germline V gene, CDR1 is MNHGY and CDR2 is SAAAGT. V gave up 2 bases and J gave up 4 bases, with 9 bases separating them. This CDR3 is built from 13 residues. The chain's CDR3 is CASSYSGLYEQYF. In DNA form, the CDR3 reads TGTGCCAGCAGTTACAGCGGATTATACGAGCAGTACTTC.

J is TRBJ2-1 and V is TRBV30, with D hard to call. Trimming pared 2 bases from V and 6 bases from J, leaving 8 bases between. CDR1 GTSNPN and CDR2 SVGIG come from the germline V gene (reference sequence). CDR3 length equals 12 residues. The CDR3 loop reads CAWSLVSNEQFF. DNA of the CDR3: TGTGCCTGGAGTTTAGTGAGCAATGAGCAGTTCTTC.

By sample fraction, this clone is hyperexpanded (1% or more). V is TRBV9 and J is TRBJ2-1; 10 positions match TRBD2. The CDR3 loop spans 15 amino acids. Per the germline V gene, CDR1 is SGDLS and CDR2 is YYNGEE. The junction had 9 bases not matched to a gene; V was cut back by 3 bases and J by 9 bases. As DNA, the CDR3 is TGTGCCAGCAGCGCAAGTACGGGACTAGCGAGTGAGCAGTTCTTC. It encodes CASSASTGLASEQFF.